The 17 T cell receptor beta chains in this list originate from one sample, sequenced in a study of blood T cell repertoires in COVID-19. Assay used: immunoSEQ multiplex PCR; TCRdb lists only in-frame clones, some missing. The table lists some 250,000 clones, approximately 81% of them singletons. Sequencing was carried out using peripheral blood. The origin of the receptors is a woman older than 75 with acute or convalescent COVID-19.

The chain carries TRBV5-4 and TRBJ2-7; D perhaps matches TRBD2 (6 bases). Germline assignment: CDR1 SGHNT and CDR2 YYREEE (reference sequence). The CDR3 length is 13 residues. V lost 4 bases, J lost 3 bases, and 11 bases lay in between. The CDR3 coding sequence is TGTGCCAGCAGCCAGGGCGGGGACTACGAGCAGTACTTC. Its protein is CASSQGGDYEQYF.

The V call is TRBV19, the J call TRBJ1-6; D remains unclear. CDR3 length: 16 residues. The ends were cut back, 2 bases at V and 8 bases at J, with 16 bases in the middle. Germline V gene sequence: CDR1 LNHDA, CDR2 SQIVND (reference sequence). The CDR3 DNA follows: TGTGCCAGTAGTATAAGTCCATCAAACTTGTATTCACCCCTCCACTTT. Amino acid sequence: CASSISPSNLYSPLHF.

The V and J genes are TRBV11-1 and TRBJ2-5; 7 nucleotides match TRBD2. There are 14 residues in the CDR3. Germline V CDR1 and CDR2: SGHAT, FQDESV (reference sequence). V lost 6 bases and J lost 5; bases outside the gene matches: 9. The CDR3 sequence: CASSPGSGKETQYF. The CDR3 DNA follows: TGTGCCAGCAGTCCGGGGAGCGGGAAGGAGACCCAGTACTTC.

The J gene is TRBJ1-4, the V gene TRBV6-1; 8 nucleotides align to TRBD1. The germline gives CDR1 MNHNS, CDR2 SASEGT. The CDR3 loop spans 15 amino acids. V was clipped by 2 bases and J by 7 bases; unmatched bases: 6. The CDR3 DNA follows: TGTGCCAGCAGTGAACCCAGGGGGCGGGGTGAAAAACTGTTTTTT. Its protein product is CASSEPRGRGEKLFF.

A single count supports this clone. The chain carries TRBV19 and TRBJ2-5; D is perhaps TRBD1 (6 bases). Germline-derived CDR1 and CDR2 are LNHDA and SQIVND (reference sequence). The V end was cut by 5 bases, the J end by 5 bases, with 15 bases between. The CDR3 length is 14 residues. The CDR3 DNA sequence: TGTGCCAGTAGTGCGACACAGGGCTGGGAGACCCAGTACTTC. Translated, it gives CASSATQGWETQYF.

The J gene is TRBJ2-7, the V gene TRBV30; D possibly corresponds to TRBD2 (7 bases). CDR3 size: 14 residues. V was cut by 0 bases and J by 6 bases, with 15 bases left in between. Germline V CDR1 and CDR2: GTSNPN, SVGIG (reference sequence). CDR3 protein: CAWSVGGGLGEQYF. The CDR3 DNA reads TGTGCCTGGAGTGTAGGGGGAGGGCTTGGCGAGCAGTACTTC.

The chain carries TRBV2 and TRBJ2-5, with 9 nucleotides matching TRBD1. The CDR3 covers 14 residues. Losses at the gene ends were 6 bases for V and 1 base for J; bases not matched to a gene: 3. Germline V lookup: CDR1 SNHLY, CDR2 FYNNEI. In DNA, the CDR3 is TGTGCCAGCAGGCAGACAGGGGGCCAAGAGACCCAGTACTTC. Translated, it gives CASRQTGGQETQYF.

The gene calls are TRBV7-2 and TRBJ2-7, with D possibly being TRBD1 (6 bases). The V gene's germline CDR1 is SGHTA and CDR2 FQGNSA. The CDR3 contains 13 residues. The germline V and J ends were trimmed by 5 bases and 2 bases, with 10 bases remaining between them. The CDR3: CASSLGTTYEQYF. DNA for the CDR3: TGTGCCAGCAGCCTCGGGACAACCTACGAGCAGTACTTC. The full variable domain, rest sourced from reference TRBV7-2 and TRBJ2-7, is GAGVSQSPSNKVTEKGKDVELRCDPISGHTALYWYRQSLGQGLEFLIYFQGNSAPDKSGLPSDRFSAERTGGSVSTLTIQRTQQEDSAVYLCASSLGTTYEQYFGPGTRLTVT.

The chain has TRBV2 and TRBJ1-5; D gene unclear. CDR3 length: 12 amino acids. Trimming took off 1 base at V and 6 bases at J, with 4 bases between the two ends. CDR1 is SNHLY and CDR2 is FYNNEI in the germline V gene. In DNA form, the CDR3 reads TGTGCCAGCAGTGAAGACAGTCAGCCCCAGCATTTT. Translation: CASSEDSQPQHF.

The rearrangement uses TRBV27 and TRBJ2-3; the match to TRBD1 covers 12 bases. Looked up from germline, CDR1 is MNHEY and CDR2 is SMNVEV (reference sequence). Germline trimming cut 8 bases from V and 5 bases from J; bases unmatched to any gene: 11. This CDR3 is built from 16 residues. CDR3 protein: CASRLVGTGGIDTQYF. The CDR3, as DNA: TGTGCCAGCCGCCTAGTCGGGACAGGGGGCATAGATACGCAGTATTTT.

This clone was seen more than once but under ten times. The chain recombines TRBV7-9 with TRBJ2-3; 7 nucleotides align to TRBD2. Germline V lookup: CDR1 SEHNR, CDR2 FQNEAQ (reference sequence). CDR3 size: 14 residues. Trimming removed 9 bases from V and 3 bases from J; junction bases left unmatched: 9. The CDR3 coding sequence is TGTGCCAGGGGCGCGGCGGGGGTGACAGATACGCAGTATTTT. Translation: CARGAAGVTDTQYF.

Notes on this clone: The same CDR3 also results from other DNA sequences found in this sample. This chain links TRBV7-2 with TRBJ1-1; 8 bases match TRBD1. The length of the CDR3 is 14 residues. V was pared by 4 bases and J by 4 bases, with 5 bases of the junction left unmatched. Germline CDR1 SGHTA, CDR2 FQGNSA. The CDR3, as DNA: TGTGCCAGCAGCTCCACAGGGGGTGGCACTGAAGCTTTCTTT. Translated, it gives CASSSTGGGTEAFF.

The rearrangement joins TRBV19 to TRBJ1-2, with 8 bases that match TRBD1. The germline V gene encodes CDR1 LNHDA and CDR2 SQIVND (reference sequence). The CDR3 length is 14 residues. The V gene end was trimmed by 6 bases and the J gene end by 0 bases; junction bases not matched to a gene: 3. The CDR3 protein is CASSPQGANYGYTF. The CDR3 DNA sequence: TGTGCCAGTAGCCCACAGGGGGCTAACTATGGCTACACCTTC.

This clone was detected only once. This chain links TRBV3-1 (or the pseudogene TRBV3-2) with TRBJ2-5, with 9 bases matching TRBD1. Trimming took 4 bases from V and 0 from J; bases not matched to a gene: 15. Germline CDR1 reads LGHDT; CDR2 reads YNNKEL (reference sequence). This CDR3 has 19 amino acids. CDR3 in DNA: TGTGCCAGCAGCCCGGGGACAGGGAAAGGGCTTGTGTACCAAGAGACCCAGTACTTC. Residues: CASSPGTGKGLVYQETQYF.

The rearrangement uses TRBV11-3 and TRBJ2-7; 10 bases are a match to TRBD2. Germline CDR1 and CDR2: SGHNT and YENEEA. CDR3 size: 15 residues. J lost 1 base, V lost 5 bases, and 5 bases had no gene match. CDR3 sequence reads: CASSPSGGASYEQYF. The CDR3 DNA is TGTGCCAGCAGCCCAAGCGGGGGGGCATCCTACGAGCAGTACTTC.

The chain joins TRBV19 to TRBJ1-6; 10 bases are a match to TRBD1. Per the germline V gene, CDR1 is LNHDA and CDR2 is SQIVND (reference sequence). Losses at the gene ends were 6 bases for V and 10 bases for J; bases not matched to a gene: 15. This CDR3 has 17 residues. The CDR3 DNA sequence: TGTGCCAGTAGCCTTTACAGGGGACAGGGGTCTGAGTCACCCCTCCACTTT. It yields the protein CASSLYRGQGSESPLHF.

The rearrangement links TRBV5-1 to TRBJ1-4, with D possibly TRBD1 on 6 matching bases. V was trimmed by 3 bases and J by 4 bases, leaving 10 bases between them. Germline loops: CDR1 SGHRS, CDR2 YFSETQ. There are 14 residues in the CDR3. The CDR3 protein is CASSSGHGNEKLFF. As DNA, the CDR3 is TGCGCCAGCAGCTCGGGACACGGTAATGAAAAACTGTTTTTT. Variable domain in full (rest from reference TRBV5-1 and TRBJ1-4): KAGVTQTPRYLIKTRGQQVTLSCSPISGHRSVSWYQQTPGQGLQFLFEYFSETQRNKGNFPGRFSGRQFSNSRSEMNVSTLELGDSALYLCASSSGHGNEKLFFGSGTQLSVL.